This TCR beta chain was sequenced for a study of tumour-infiltrating T cells in Burkitt lymphoma (TCRdb year 2020). With regard to the full study: When TCR repertoire data were correlated with clinical outcome, productive clonality turned out to predict both overall and progression-free survival, independent of established prognosticators, age at diagnosis among them.

Reading from cysteine to phenylalanine, the CDR3 counts 12 amino acids. Only the CDR3 DNA is retained, 36 bases long and in frame from the first base. Reading the germline V gene gives CDR1 SGHDT and CDR2 YYEEEE. V gives up 4 bases and J gives up 10 bases, and the segment between their germline ends measures 12 bases. In regard to this clone: What this receptor recognizes is not known. Base qualities are not provided; no much larger clone lies one nucleotide away.

The library was obtained by the immunoSEQ multiplex PCR assay. Not all clones reach the TCRdb copy of this immuneACCESS table, which keeps in-frame sequences only. Checked studies attribute under half of the gap to unresolved V genes and leave the rest unexplained. The table for this sample lists roughly 15,000 clones; around 86% of them were counted only once. The ten largest clones capture 1.1% to 1.5% of the sample. The receptor's source is a human donor with diffuse large B-cell lymphoma. The sample comprised tumor tissue. The rearranged chain carries TRBV5-6 and TRBJ2-1; the D gene is perhaps TRBD1, on 6 matching bases. The CDR3 is CASSVRGWEQFF. The DNA is TGTGCCAGCAGCGTCAGGGGCTGGGAGCAGTTCTTC.